This entry lists 19 T cell receptor beta chains sequenced from one sample in a study of CD8 T cells in ankylosing spondylitis. Their antigen targets remain unknown. Study-level findings and limits: In ankylosing spondylitis blood, a motif of 7 to 9 highly homologous TCR beta variants appeared characteristic.

TCRdb re-called the 5' RACE reads through MiXCR, storing one row per CDR3 protein. The sample records roughly 370,000 distinct CDR3 sequences, around 20% being singletons. Material for sequencing was blood, either unsorted or a sorted T cell fraction (not recorded which). The receptors were gathered from a male donor with ankylosing spondylitis.

This clonotype has at least ten counts. The V gene is TRBV3-1, the J gene TRBJ2-1; the match to TRBD1 covers 8 bases. The junction had 10 bases not matched to a gene; V was cut back by 4 bases and J by 8 bases. Germline V gives CDR1 LGHDT, CDR2 YNNKEL (reference sequence). The CDR3 is made up of 15 amino acids. For the CDR3, the DNA is TGTGCCAGCAGCCTACGACAGGGGACCCTCGATGAGCAGTTCTTC. Its protein product is CASSLRQGTLDEQFF.

The rearrangement links TRBV27 to TRBJ1-6; D is uncertain. The germline gives CDR1 MNHEY, CDR2 SMNVEV (reference sequence). Trimming took off 4 bases at V and 10 bases at J, with 14 bases between the two ends. CDR3 length: 14 amino acids. The CDR3 here is CASSSPLIPSPLHF. The CDR3 DNA follows: TGTGCCAGCAGTTCCCCCCTTATTCCGTCACCCCTCCACTTT.

This clonotype was found a few times. CDR3 DNA: TGCGCCAGCAAGGCCAGGGAGGCAACTAATGAAAAACTGTTTTTT. Translating it yields CASKAREATNEKLFF. The V and J genes are TRBV5-1 and TRBJ1-4; the D gene is possibly TRBD1 (5 bases). The CDR3 spans 15 residues. Deletions cut 6 bases from V and 0 bases from J, with 12 bases between. Per germline, CDR1 SGHRS and CDR2 YFSETQ.

V is TRBV24-1 and J is TRBJ1-2, with a possible D match to TRBD1 (5 bases). Germline V gene lookup returns CDR1 KGHDR and CDR2 SFDVKD. Trimming took 4 bases from V and 2 from J, leaving 13 bases between them. The CDR3 sequence is 15 residues long. The DNA for the CDR3 is TGTGCCACCAGTGACGACGGCGGGGGGAACTATGGCTACACCTTC. Translating gives CATSDDGGGNYGYTF.

The chain recombines TRBV30 with TRBJ1-1, with D possibly being TRBD1 (5 bases). CDR3 length: 11 amino acids. Trimming shortened V by 5 bases and J by 2 bases, and 6 bases separated the two germline ends. Germline values: CDR1 GTSNPN, CDR2 SVGIG (reference sequence). The CDR3 loop is CAWGDNTEAFF. The CDR3 nucleotides are TGTGCCTGGGGGGACAACACTGAAGCTTTCTTT.

At least ten counts were recorded for this clonotype. This chain joins TRBV28 and TRBJ2-7, with a possible D match to TRBD1 (7 bases). Trimming removed 7 bases from V and 4 bases from J, with 17 bases in between. The CDR3 sequence is 14 residues long. Per germline, CDR1 MDHEN and CDR2 SYDVKM. Here the CDR3 DNA reads TGTGCCAGCACCATGGGGGGACAGACTTACGAGCAGTACTTC. It translates to CASTMGGQTYEQYF.

The V and J genes are TRBV29-1 and TRBJ2-3, with D perhaps TRBD2 (6 bases). In germline, CDR1 is SQVTM, CDR2 ANQGSEA. There are 16 residues in the CDR3. The germline V and J ends were trimmed by 0 bases and 1 base, with 14 bases remaining between them. CDR3 in amino acids: CSVEDPRGGGTDTQYF. CDR3 sequence (DNA): TGCAGCGTTGAAGATCCAAGGGGAGGCGGCACAGATACGCAGTATTTT.

This clonotype has a handful of counts. V and J are TRBV12-3 or TRBV12-4 and TRBJ2-1; D is uncertain. V lost 2 bases and J lost 12, with 14 bases in between. CDR3 length: 13 amino acids. The CDR3 nucleotides are TGTGCCAGCAGTTTACATCAAAACCTGGGGCAGTTCTTC. Translation gives CASSLHQNLGQFF.

CDR3 bases: TGTGCCAGCAGCATGGGACTAGCGGGTCGGACTGAGCAGTTCTTC. Translated: CASSMGLAGRTEQFF. The chain uses TRBV12-3 or TRBV12-4 and TRBJ2-1; TRBD2 agrees at 12 bases. V lost 6 bases, J lost 9 bases, and 9 bases stayed unmatched. CDR3 size: 15 residues.

The chain has TRBV20-1 and TRBJ1-5, with TRBD1 as a possible D gene (5 bases). This CDR3 comprises 15 residues. Trimming stripped 1 base from V and 7 bases from J, with 17 bases between. From germline, CDR1 is DFQATT and CDR2 SNEGSKA (reference sequence). Here the CDR3 DNA reads TGCAGTGCTAGAGGGTCGGGGGGGGAAGGCCAGCCCCAGCATTTT. The encoded protein is CSARGSGGEGQPQHF.

This clonotype has more than one count but fewer than ten. This chain uses TRBV5-1 with TRBJ1-1; D gene uncertain. V shed 0 bases and J shed 0 bases, with 9 bases lying between them. CDR1 and CDR2 from the germline V gene are SGHRS and YFSETQ. The CDR3 loop spans 15 amino acids. The DNA of the CDR3 is TGCGCCAGCAGCTTGGCAGGCTCGGTGAACACTGAAGCTTTCTTT. Its translation is CASSLAGSVNTEAFF. Filled out from reference TRBV5-1 and TRBJ1-1, the complete variable domain reads KAGVTQTPRYLIKTRGQQVTLSCSPISGHRSVSWYQQTPGQGLQFLFEYFSETQRNKGNFPGRFSGRQFSNSRSEMNVSTLELGDSALYLCASSLAGSVNTEAFFGQGTRLTVV.

The chain links TRBV5-6 to TRBJ2-4; D gene unclear. The germline V gene has CDR1 SGHDT and CDR2 YYEEEE. The CDR3 totals 12 residues. Trimming pared 8 bases from V and 3 bases from J, leaving 9 bases between. CDR3 sequence (DNA): TGTGCCAGTAGAAGTTACAAAAACATTCAGTACTTC. Translated, it gives CASRSYKNIQYF. The whole variable domain, remainder taken from reference TRBV5-6 and TRBJ2-4, is DAGVTQSPTHLIKTRGQQVTLRCSPKSGHDTVSWYQQALGQGPQFIFQYYEEEERQRGNFPDRFSGHQFPNYSSELNVNALLLGDSALYLCASRSYKNIQYFGAGTRLSVL.

In its sample, this clonotype was seen many times. The chain joins TRBV3-1 to TRBJ2-5; the D is unclear. Germline lookup yields CDR1 LGHDT and CDR2 YNNKEL (reference sequence). The CDR3 extends over 14 amino acids. V lost 1 base, J lost 5 bases, and 11 bases lay in between. DNA of the CDR3: TGTGCCAGCAGCCAAGTCCAGATGAAGGAGACCCAGTACTTC. Protein: CASSQVQMKETQYF.

The chain employs TRBV6-1 and TRBJ2-6, with a tentative D call TRBD2 (5 bases). V was clipped by 6 bases and J by 1 base, with 10 bases between them. Germline V gene lookup returns CDR1 MNHNS and CDR2 SASEGT. CDR3 size: 15 residues. Here the CDR3 reads CASSIRRSGANVLTF. CDR3 nucleotide sequence: TGTGCCAGCAGCATACGGAGGTCTGGGGCCAACGTCCTGACTTTC.

The V and J genes are TRBV11-2 and TRBJ2-1, with 9 bases lining up with TRBD1. CDR3 length: 17 amino acids. V was clipped by 3 bases and J by 6 bases; unmatched bases: 12. The germline CDR1 and CDR2 sequences are SGHAT and FQNNGV. DNA for the CDR3: TGTGCCAGCAGCTTGGGGACAGGGAGCATGAATTCCAATGAGCAGTTCTTC. The encoded protein is CASSLGTGSMNSNEQFF. Based on the CDR3 plus reference TRBV11-2 and TRBJ2-1, the full variable domain is EAGVAQSPRYKIIEKRQSVAFWCNPISGHATLYWYQQILGQGPKLLIQFQNNGVVDDSQLPKDRFSAERLKGVDSTLKIQPAKLEDSAVYLCASSLGTGSMNSNEQFFGPGTRLTVL.

The chain employs TRBV25-1 and TRBJ1-5, with TRBD1 matching over 10 bases. V dropped 3 bases and J dropped 3; count of bases not matched to a gene: 2. CDR3 length: 15 amino acids. CDR1 and CDR2 (germline): MGHDK, SYGVNS. CDR3 DNA: TGTGCCAGCAGTGAGGGACAGGGGTACAATCAGCCCCAGCATTTT. Its translation is CASSEGQGYNQPQHF.

In its sample, this clonotype was seen a few times. The chain uses TRBV5-1 and TRBJ1-5; weak D call: TRBD1 (6 bases). From germline, CDR1 is SGHRS and CDR2 YFSETQ. The CDR3 has 16 amino acids. Trimming removed 3 bases at V and 6 bases at J, with 19 bases between. CDR3 coding DNA: TGCGCCAGCAGCTCCGACCCGGCAGGGGTGGGTCAGCCCCAGCATTTT. It is translated as CASSSDPAGVGQPQHF.

This clonotype was detected a few times. V and J are TRBV7-3 and TRBJ2-1, with 10 bases fitting TRBD2. The CDR3 has 16 amino acids. The trim removed 5 bases at V and 5 bases at J, leaving 9 bases unmatched. Germline-derived CDR1 and CDR2 are SGHTA and FQGTGA. The CDR3 loop reads CASSLELAGPNNEQFF. The CDR3 DNA reads as TGTGCCAGCAGCCTGGAACTAGCGGGGCCAAACAATGAGCAGTTCTTC.

The V gene is TRBV20-1, the J gene TRBJ2-5; D may be TRBD1 or TRBD2 (5 bases each). The germline V and J ends were trimmed by 4 bases and 5 bases, with 17 bases remaining between them. Looked up from germline, CDR1 is DFQATT and CDR2 is SNEGSKA (reference sequence). The CDR3 contains 14 residues. For the CDR3, the DNA is TGCAGTGCTATACCGGGACCTGTATTGGAGACCCAGTACTTC. Its translation: CSAIPGPVLETQYF.